This entry lists 20 T cell receptor beta chains sequenced from one sample in a study of T cell clones after liver transplantation. Clones were read by immunoSEQ multiplex PCR, and TCRdb kept only the in-frame ones, dropping some. Seen here are tens of thousands of clones, around four fifths observed once, and the top ten hold approximately 2.8%. The source material was CD4+ T cells from blood, sampled at the 22-month timepoint. Source of these receptors: a human patient who received a liver transplant. Some T cells may be transferred from the graft donor.

The chain carries TRBV5-1 and TRBJ2-5; a possible D gene is TRBD1 (5 bases). The germline V gene encodes CDR1 SGHRS and CDR2 YFSETQ. The V end was cut by 0 bases, the J end by 5 bases, with 14 bases between. CDR3 size: 15 residues. CDR3 DNA: TGCGCCAGCAGCTTGGGGTGGGGCGCAGGGGAGACCCAGTACTTC. It encodes CASSLGWGAGETQYF.

This clone occurred once. The chain recombines TRBV28 with TRBJ2-4, with D possibly TRBD2 on 6 matching bases. Germline loops: CDR1 MDHEN, CDR2 SYDVKM. The CDR3 loop spans 15 amino acids. The V end was cut by 5 bases, the J end by 2 bases, with 13 bases between. The CDR3 sequence is CASSPGAAPKNIQYF. The CDR3 bases are TGTGCCAGCAGTCCGGGAGCGGCACCCAAAAACATTCAGTACTTC. Based on the CDR3 plus reference TRBV28 and TRBJ2-4, the full variable domain is DVKVTQSSRYLVKRTGEKVFLECVQDMDHENMFWYRQDPGLGLRLIYFSYDVKMKEKGDIPEGYSVSREKKERFSLILESASTNQTSMYLCASSPGAAPKNIQYFGAGTRLSVL.

The chain recombines TRBV10-3 with TRBJ2-2; TRBD1 might be the D (5 bases). The CDR3 loop spans 13 amino acids. Germline V gene lookup returns CDR1 ENHRY and CDR2 SYGVKD. V lost 8 bases and J lost 1, with 8 bases in between. The CDR3: CAISQGNTGELFF. In DNA, the CDR3 is TGTGCCATCTCTCAGGGGAACACCGGGGAGCTGTTTTTT.

The chain is built from TRBV4-1 and TRBJ1-2, with D possibly TRBD1 on 5 matching bases. The ends were cut back, 4 bases at V and 4 bases at J, with 16 bases in the middle. Germline CDR1 reads MGHRA; CDR2 reads YSYEKL. CDR3 length: 15 residues. CDR3 in DNA: TGCGCCAGCAGCCGCCTACCTGACAGAAGCTATGGCTACACCTTC. Protein product: CASSRLPDRSYGYTF.

The chain recombines TRBV9 with TRBJ2-7; D is perhaps TRBD1 (6 bases). This CDR3 region has 14 residues. Germline V gene lookup returns CDR1 SGDLS and CDR2 YYNGEE. With 4 bases removed from V and 7 bases from J, the gap between germline ends came to 18 bases. The CDR3 here is CASSTRLLGGEQYF. Written as DNA, the CDR3 is TGTGCCAGCAGCACCCGGCTACTAGGGGGAGAGCAGTACTTC.

This chain uses TRBV7-9 with TRBJ2-7, with 11 bases matching TRBD1. The CDR3 has 14 amino acids. Germline values: CDR1 SEHNR, CDR2 FQNEAQ (reference sequence). The junction had 7 bases not matched to a gene; V was cut back by 5 bases and J by 7 bases. The CDR3 sequence: CASSLGQGALEQYF. The CDR3, as DNA: TGTGCCAGCAGCCTCGGACAGGGGGCGCTTGAGCAGTACTTC.

The chain combines TRBV7-2 with TRBJ2-3, with D tentatively TRBD2 (6 bases). Germline loops: CDR1 SGHTA, CDR2 FQGNSA. This CDR3 is 17 amino acids long. Trimming removed 2 bases at V and 8 bases at J, with 23 bases between. This CDR3 is CASSLFVPAIARGTQYF. The CDR3 nucleotides are TGTGCCAGCAGCTTATTCGTACCGGCAATAGCGCGGGGTACGCAGTATTTT.

CDR3 nucleotides: TGTGCCAGCAGCCCTAAGCGGGAGAGCACTGAAGCTTTCTTT. Protein product: CASSPKRESTEAFF. The chain employs TRBV5-4 and TRBJ1-1; no clear D gene. The CDR3 totals 14 residues. The V end lost 4 bases, the J end lost 4 bases, and 14 bases lay between the germline ends. Germline V CDR1 and CDR2: SGHNT, YYREEE (reference sequence).

The chain recombines TRBV9 with TRBJ2-5, with 8 bases fitting TRBD2. Germline V lookup: CDR1 SGDLS, CDR2 YYNGEE. The CDR3 has 16 amino acids. Trimming at V came to 0 bases and at J to 5 bases, leaving 9 bases not matched to a gene. The CDR3 coding sequence is TGTGCCAGCAGCGTAGATCGGGGGGGGCCCTGGGAGACCCAGTACTTC. It codes for CASSVDRGGPWETQYF.

This rearrangement joins TRBV18 to TRBJ2-2; D is ambiguous. V was shortened by 5 bases and J by 3 bases, with 4 bases between the two germline ends. Germline-derived CDR1 and CDR2 are KGHSH and LQKENI. The CDR3 covers 12 residues. In DNA, the CDR3 is TGTGCCAGCTCATCGTACACCGGGGAGCTGTTTTTT. Translated: CASSSYTGELFF. Combining the CDR3 with reference TRBV18 and TRBJ2-2 gives the whole variable domain NAGVMQNPRHLVRRRGQEARLRCSPMKGHSHVYWYRQLPEEGLKFMVYLQKENIIDESGMPKERFSAEFPKEGPSILRIQQVVRGDSAAYFCASSSYTGELFFGEGSRLTVL.

The rearrangement uses TRBV2 and TRBJ1-5; possibly TRBD1 for D (6 bases). V lost 7 bases and J 3 bases, leaving 16 bases between the germline ends. The CDR3 totals 15 residues. The germline V gene encodes CDR1 SNHLY and CDR2 FYNNEI. CDR3 sequence: CASTRGGGPNQPQHF. In DNA form, the CDR3 reads TGTGCCAGCACCAGGGGAGGGGGGCCCAATCAGCCCCAGCATTTT.

J is TRBJ2-3 and V is TRBV5-1; 7 positions agree with TRBD2. Germline trimming cut 0 bases from V and 5 bases from J; bases unmatched to any gene: 6. CDR3 length equals 15 residues. CDR1 is SGHRS and CDR2 is YFSETQ in the germline V gene. The CDR3 DNA follows: TGCGCCAGCAGCTTGGCCGGGTTAGCGGGAGATACGCAGTATTTT. The encoded protein is CASSLAGLAGDTQYF.

The chain recombines TRBV2 with TRBJ1-2; possible D gene TRBD1, 5 bases. This CDR3 spans 16 amino acids. Per the germline V gene, CDR1 is SNHLY and CDR2 is FYNNEI. Trimming removed 2 bases from V and 7 bases from J, with 20 bases in between. The CDR3 DNA reads as TGTGCCAGCAGTGAACAAAGAGTGTCTGGGACCGGTGGCTACACCTTC. Translated: CASSEQRVSGTGGYTF.

The rearrangement links TRBV6-1 to TRBJ1-5, with a possible D match to TRBD1 (6 bases). Germline CDR1 MNHNS, CDR2 SASEGT. The CDR3 totals 16 residues. Trimming stripped 2 bases from V and 11 bases from J, with 22 bases between. Written as DNA, the CDR3 is TGTGCCAGCAGTGAACTAGCAGGGGCCTTTAAAGTGGCCCAGCATTTT. It specifies CASSELAGAFKVAQHF.

Judged by abundance, this clone is medium-sized. Other nucleotide sequences in the sample specify the same CDR3. This chain connects TRBV14 to TRBJ2-3; the match to TRBD1 covers 9 bases. The junction had 1 base not matched to a gene; V was cut back by 0 bases and J by 0 bases. Germline assignment: CDR1 SGHDN and CDR2 FVKESK. The CDR3 length is 16 residues. The CDR3: CASSQEGQGSTDTQYF. Here the CDR3 DNA reads TGTGCCAGCAGCCAAGAAGGACAGGGGAGCACAGATACGCAGTATTTT.

The rearrangement uses TRBV5-1 and TRBJ2-1, with 8 bases lining up with TRBD1. Germline-derived CDR1 and CDR2 are SGHRS and YFSETQ. V lost 3 bases, J lost 2 bases, and 4 bases stayed unmatched. The CDR3 totals 15 residues. CDR3: CASSSDRVPYNEQFF. The CDR3 DNA follows: TGCGCCAGCAGCTCGGACAGGGTCCCCTACAATGAGCAGTTCTTC.

This clone appeared a single time. V and J are TRBV4-3 and TRBJ2-5; TRBD1 matches at 7 bases. Per the germline V gene, CDR1 is LGHNA and CDR2 is YSLEER. V gave up 0 bases and J gave up 7 bases; unmatched junction bases: 8. This CDR3 is 15 amino acids long. The CDR3 region is CASSQDLRTGGTQYF. CDR3 nucleotide sequence: TGCGCCAGCAGCCAAGATCTACGGACAGGTGGGACCCAGTACTTC.

The chain uses TRBV5-1 and TRBJ2-1; D may be TRBD1 (5 bases). Germline V gene sequence: CDR1 SGHRS, CDR2 YFSETQ. There are 16 residues in the CDR3. Trimming took 0 bases from V and 5 from J, leaving 15 bases between them. This CDR3 reads CASSLVPQGGHNEQFF. Here the CDR3 DNA reads TGCGCCAGCAGCTTGGTCCCCCAGGGTGGTCACAATGAGCAGTTCTTC. Full variable domain (missing parts from reference TRBV5-1 and TRBJ2-1): KAGVTQTPRYLIKTRGQQVTLSCSPISGHRSVSWYQQTPGQGLQFLFEYFSETQRNKGNFPGRFSGRQFSNSRSEMNVSTLELGDSALYLCASSLVPQGGHNEQFFGPGTRLTVL.

The chain couples TRBV7-5 to TRBJ2-3; TRBD2 is taken as the D call from the table, unchecked against the DNA. TRBV7-5 is termed a pseudogene. The length of the CDR3 is 16 residues. CDR3 sequence (DNA): TGTGCCAGCAGCTTACTGGCGGGGTACCGCACAGATACGCAGTATTTT. Translating gives CASSLLAGYRTDTQYF.

This clone was counted a single time. The gene calls are TRBV19 and TRBJ2-7, with 7 positions matching TRBD1. This CDR3 contains 15 residues. CDR1 and CDR2 (germline): LNHDA, SQIVND (reference sequence). With V trimmed by 4 bases and J by 2 bases, 8 bases remained unmatched. CDR3 coding DNA: TGTGCCAGTAGTAAGGGGGCCGGGACAGCCTACGAGCAGTACTTC. Translation gives CASSKGAGTAYEQYF. Full variable domain (missing parts from reference TRBV19 and TRBJ2-7): DGGITQSPKYLFRKEGQNVTLSCEQNLNHDAMYWYRQDPGQGLRLIYYSQIVNDFQKGDIAEGYSVSREKKESFPLTVTSAQKNPTAFYLCASSKGAGTAYEQYFGPGTRLTVT.